The 9 T cell receptor beta chains below were found in one sample sequenced in a study of tumor and adjacent non-tumor tissue in lung cancer. This sample's RNA came from whole unsorted tissue. The library came from three nested PCR rounds adapted from ARM-PCR protocols. TCRdb itself ran the multiplex PCR reads through MiXCR, one entry per CDR3 protein. The sample has about 80,000 distinct CDR3 sequences; 75% to 90% are singletons. The material sequenced was lung tumor tissue. The receptors were gathered from a woman aged 45-65 years with non-small cell lung cancer.

Turning to this clonotype: A read error may explain this, as a much larger clone is one base away. The V call is TRBV29-1, the J call TRBJ2-1; TRBD2 is a possible D gene (6 bases). Germline CDR1 and CDR2: SQVTM and ANQGSEA. The V end was cut by 6 bases, the J end by 5 bases, with 17 bases between. CDR3 size: 14 residues. As DNA, the CDR3 is TGCAGCGTACGGACTATCGGGGTAAACAATGAGCAGTTCTTC. Protein: CSVRTIGVNNEQFF.

Comments on this clonotype: One junction end does not reproduce the germline sequence, and a read error may be involved. This sequence joins TRBV11-2 and TRBJ2-1, with a tentative D call TRBD1 (6 bases). The germline gives CDR1 SGHAT, CDR2 FQNNGV. The CDR3 sequence is 16 residues long. The CDR3 reads CASSLAGDIGLNVQFF. In nucleotides, the CDR3 is TGTGCCAGCAGCTTAGCAGGGGATATAGGGCTCAATGTGCAGTTCTTC.

For this clonotype: A junction end diverges from the germline sequence, so it may reflect a read error. The chain recombines TRBV29-1 with TRBJ1-2; D is uncertain. This CDR3 has 14 residues. Germline V gene data show CDR1 as SQVTM and CDR2 as ANQGSEA. The CDR3 is CGVDKAEDSYGYTF. The CDR3 DNA follows: TGCGGCGTTGACAAGGCAGAGGATAGCTATGGCTACACCTTC.

For this clonotype: The junction and the germline gene differ at one end; a read error may be behind it. The chain links TRBV29-1 to TRBJ2-3, with a weak D call TRBD2 (6 bases). Germline V gene data show CDR1 as SQVTM and CDR2 as ANQGSEA. This CDR3 is 14 amino acids long. The CDR3 bases are TGCAGCGTTGTGCGGGACTGGGGCACAGACACGCAGTATTTT. Its protein is CSVVRDWGTDTQYF.

Worth noting for this clonotype: A read error may produce the germline difference seen at one junction end. The rearrangement links TRBV5-6 to TRBJ1-1; D perhaps matches TRBD1 (5 bases). CDR1 and CDR2 from the germline V gene are SGHDT and YYEEEE. The CDR3 spans 18 residues. As DNA, the CDR3 is TGTGCAAGCAGCTTGGGGATAATGTTGTTAACAGGCGACACTGAAGCTTTCTTT. Protein: CASSLGIMLLTGDTEAFF. The full variable domain, with the rest looked up from reference TRBV5-6 and TRBJ1-1, is DAGVTQSPTHLIKTRGQQVTLRCSPKSGHDTVSWYQQALGQGPQFIFQYYEEEERQRGNFPDRFSGHQFPNYSSELNVNALLLGDSALYLCASSLGIMLLTGDTEAFFGQGTRLTVV.

As to this clonotype: At one end the junction does not follow the germline gene, possibly because of a read error. This rearrangement joins TRBV20-1 to TRBJ2-5, with D tentatively TRBD2 (6 bases). Germline V gene sequence: CDR1 DFQATT, CDR2 SNEGSKA (reference sequence). The CDR3 spans 13 residues. CDR3 in amino acids: CSGRLGRQESQYF. The CDR3 bases are TGCAGTGGTAGACTAGGGAGGCAAGAGAGCCAGTACTTC.

The gene calls are TRBV12-3 or TRBV12-4 and TRBJ2-1; D might be TRBD2 (6 bases). The CDR3 has 17 amino acids. In nucleotides, the CDR3 is TGTCTCAGCAGTTTAGCTTCGGCTAGCGTATCCTACAATGAGCAGTTCTTC. Protein: CLSSLASASVSYNEQFF.

About this clonotype itself: The conserved phenylalanine or tryptophan is not found at the CDR3 terminus, so this likely reflects a read error. Because the CDR3's place on the DNA is in doubt, the DNA is left out and the CDR3 is given as listed by TCRdb. The J gene is TRBJ2-1, the V gene TRBV11-2; the table calls TRBD2, which could not be checked here. Per the germline V gene, CDR1 is SGHAT and CDR2 is FQNNGV. The CDR3 spans 15 residues, counting both ends. The chain's CDR3 is CASNKGGGGYIEQIL.

Points on this clonotype: A read error may account for a junction end that differs from germline. The gene calls are TRBV4-1 and TRBJ2-7, with 7 bases matching TRBD1. The germline CDR1 and CDR2 sequences are MGHRA and YSYEKL. The CDR3 is 15 amino acids. This CDR3 reads CTSSQDRGQAYEQYF. The CDR3 DNA follows: TGCACCAGCAGCCAAGATAGAGGACAGGCCTACGAGCAGTACTTC.